Shown below are 17 T cell receptor beta chains from a single sample sequenced in a study of T cells in women clearing cervical HPV infection. The table came from immunoSEQ multiplex PCR; TCRdb's copy has only in-frame clones and leaves some out. The listing contains about 37,000 clones. The material sequenced was blood buffy coat. The receptors were sampled from a woman aged 18 to 75 with a cervical HPV16 infection that either progressed to CIN3+ or cleared (not recorded which).

Points on this clone: The observed sequence ends 3 residues before the CDR3 terminus, with the missing tail filled in from the germline J gene. V is TRBV7-7 and J is TRBJ2-1; the match to TRBD2 covers 10 bases. The length of the CDR3 is 15 residues. Germline V CDR1 and CDR2: SSHAT, FNYEAQ (reference sequence). The ends lost 4 bases at V and 4 bases at J; junction bases unmatched: 4. The DNA read from the CDR3 is TGTGCCAGCAGCTCCTTAGCGGGAGGTTACAATGAG. Translated: CASSSLAGGYNE. The full-length CDR3 reads as CASSSLAGGYNEQFF.

To note about this clone: The missing CDR3 end, 3 residues past where the read stops, is filled in from the germline J gene. This sequence joins TRBV20-1 and TRBJ2-7, with 9 bases fitting TRBD1. The CDR3 contains 14 residues. Germline CDR1 reads DFQATT; CDR2 reads SNEGSKA (reference sequence). With 6 bases clipped from V and 0 bases from J, the junction kept 6 bases outside the gene matches. The CDR3 sequence is CSASGQGNSYEQYF. CDR3 bases read: TGCAGTGCCTCGGGACAGGGCAACTCCTACGAG.

A remark on this clone: From the germline J gene comes the end of the CDR3, since the read stops 3 residues before it. Additional DNA sequences in this sample encode the identical CDR3. This chain joins TRBV7-6 and TRBJ1-3, with TRBD1 matching 9 bases. With 5 bases clipped from V and 1 base from J, the junction kept 9 bases outside the gene matches. Germline CDR1 SGHVS, CDR2 FNYEAQ. This CDR3 spans 17 amino acids. The sequenced CDR3 bases are TGTGCCAGCAGCCCACACCCGACAGGGGGTTCTGGAAACACC. It encodes CASSPHPTGGSGNT. The full CDR3 protein reads CASSPHPTGGSGNTIYF.

To note about this clone: The read gets to within 3 residues of the CDR3 end, and the germline J gene fills in the rest. The chain links TRBV23-1 to TRBJ1-6; the match to TRBD1 covers 10 bases. TRBV23-1 is filed as an ORF, its function uncertain. The CDR3 covers 18 residues. V was pared by 0 bases and J by 9 bases, with 11 bases of the junction left unmatched. The sequenced part of the CDR3 DNA is TGCGCCAGCAGTCAATCAGACAGGGGGCAAGGTACGCCTTCACCC. It encodes CASSQSDRGQGTPSP. The full CDR3 sequence reads CASSQSDRGQGTPSPLHF.

In the case of this clone: The read ends 3 residues early relative to the CDR3; the germline J gene fills the gap. The chain employs TRBV10-2 and TRBJ2-1; D is uncertain. Germline lookup yields CDR1 WSHSY and CDR2 SAAADI. The CDR3 is 14 amino acids. V shed 3 bases and J shed 3 bases, with 9 bases lying between them. The CDR3 protein is CASSEWADYNEQFF. The CDR3 DNA, read in part, is TGCGCCAGCAGTGAATGGGCCGACTACAATGAG.

Concerning this clone: The missing CDR3 end, 3 residues past where the read stops, is filled in from the germline J gene. This rearrangement joins TRBV19 to TRBJ1-5; the D is unclear. The CDR3 loop spans 15 amino acids. CDR1 LNHDA and CDR2 SQIVND come from the germline V gene (reference sequence). Trimming left V 6 bases short and J 1 base short, with 13 bases between. The CDR3 bases that were read are TGTGCCAGTAGACGCGGGATGGACAGCAATCAGCCC. Its protein is CASRRGMDSNQP. The whole CDR3 protein is CASRRGMDSNQPQHF. The entire variable domain, with the rest obtained from reference TRBV19 and TRBJ1-5, is as follows: DGGITQSPKYLFRKEGQNVTLSCEQNLNHDAMYWYRQDPGQGLRLIYYSQIVNDFQKGDIAEGYSVSREKKESFPLTVTSAQKNPTAFYLCASRRGMDSNQPQHFGDGTRLSIL.

As regards this clone: The sequenced fragment ends 3 residues before the CDR3 boundary, so the rest is inferred from the germline J gene. V is TRBV18 and J is TRBJ1-6; D may be TRBD1 (6 bases). Per the germline V gene, CDR1 is KGHSH and CDR2 is LQKENI. CDR3 length: 15 amino acids. V lost 5 bases, J lost 7 bases, and 15 bases lay in between. The CDR3 loop is CASSVQGGENSPLHF. The DNA read from the CDR3 is TGTGCCAGCTCAGTACAGGGTGGAGAAAATTCACCC.

In the case of this clone: The sequence runs out 3 residues before the end of the CDR3; the remainder is reconstructed from the germline J gene. The chain links TRBV7-2 to TRBJ2-7; TRBD2 agrees at 7 bases. V shed 5 bases, J shed 1 base, and the junction held 8 bases outside the gene matches. CDR1 and CDR2 from the germline V gene are SGHTA and FQGNSA. There are 15 residues in the CDR3. The part of the CDR3 DNA that was read is TGTGCCAGCAGCCCAGGACTAGTGGGTTCCTACGAG. It encodes CASSPGLVGSYE. The complete CDR3 sequence is CASSPGLVGSYEQYF.

Remarks on this clone: Read sequence stops 3 residues before the CDR3 end, and the germline J gene provides the missing end. The rearrangement uses TRBV10-3 and TRBJ2-1, with a weak D call TRBD1 (8 bases). Germline V gene sequence: CDR1 ENHRY, CDR2 SYGVKD. Trimming pared 8 bases from V and 7 bases from J, leaving 24 bases between. The CDR3 totals 16 residues. The CDR3 loop is CAISSLDRGGWNEQFF. The DNA read from the CDR3 is TGTGCCATCTCGAGCCTCGACAGGGGAGGGTGGAATGAG.

Remarks on this clone: The read finishes 3 residues shy of the CDR3 end, and the germline J gene is used to complete it. The V and J genes are TRBV30 and TRBJ2-7; D might be TRBD2 (5 bases). The CDR3 loop spans 13 amino acids. V lost 0 bases and J 6 bases, leaving 12 bases between the germline ends. The germline gives CDR1 GTSNPN, CDR2 SVGIG (reference sequence). Partial CDR3 DNA: TGTGCCTGGAGTGTACTTCGGGGTGGCGAG. Protein product: CAWSVLRGGE. The entire CDR3 protein is CAWSVLRGGEQYF.

Details on this clone: The CDR3 end falls 3 residues outside the read, so it is completed with the germline J gene. The chain joins TRBV5-1 to TRBJ1-2, with D hard to call. The CDR3 is 12 residues long. Trimming left V 0 bases short and J 4 bases short, with 4 bases between. Germline values: CDR1 SGHRS, CDR2 YFSETQ. The covered CDR3 bases are TGCGCCAGCAGCTTGGTCGGCTATGGC. Protein product: CASSLVGYG. The entire CDR3 protein is CASSLVGYGYTF.

Points on this clone: The DNA ends 3 residues before the CDR3 does, and the rest of the CDR3 is filled in from the germline J gene. The rearrangement uses TRBV27 and TRBJ2-5, with TRBD2 identical over 10 bases. The CDR3 loop spans 14 amino acids. J gave up 4 bases and V 2 bases, and 1 base lay outside the gene matches. CDR1 is MNHEY and CDR2 is SMNVEV in the germline V gene (reference sequence). The CDR3 reads CASSLRLAGETQYF. The sequenced part of the CDR3 DNA is TGTGCCAGCAGTTTAAGACTAGCGGGAGAGACC.

For this clone: The read ends 3 residues shy of where the CDR3 ends; the end is completed using the germline J gene. V and J are TRBV7-9 and TRBJ2-7; the D is unclear. Germline loops: CDR1 SEHNR, CDR2 FQNEAQ (reference sequence). The CDR3 consists of 14 residues. The V end lost 4 bases, the J end lost 0 bases, and 10 bases lay between the germline ends. The chain's CDR3 is CASSSSRSSYEQYF. The sequenced CDR3 bases are TGTGCCAGCAGCTCCTCACGTAGCTCCTACGAG.

The CDR3 DNA, read in part, is TGCGCCAGCAGTGAGCCGCTTGTCGGGGGAGGGGAATCCTACGAG. Its protein is CASSEPLVGGGESYE. From start to end, the CDR3 is CASSEPLVGGGESYEQYF. V gene TRBV10-1 combines with J gene TRBJ2-7, with TRBD2 matching 7 bases. The observed sequence ends 3 residues before the CDR3 terminus, with the missing tail filled in from the germline J gene. With V trimmed by 2 bases and J by 1 base, 14 bases remained unmatched. The CDR3 has 18 amino acids. CDR1 WNHNN and CDR2 SYGVQD come from the germline V gene (reference sequence).

About this clone itself: The read ends 3 residues before the CDR3 terminus; that terminus is restored from the germline J gene. The chain carries TRBV11-2 and TRBJ2-3; TRBD2 matches 10 bases. The CDR3 length is 13 residues. CDR1 SGHAT and CDR2 FQNNGV come from the germline V gene. The sequenced CDR3 bases are TGTGCCAGCAGCTTATCCCTAGCGGGGGCG. As protein: CASSLSLAGA. The full-length CDR3 reads as CASSLSLAGAQYF.

For this clone: The read finishes 3 residues shy of the CDR3 end, and the germline J gene is used to complete it. The rearrangement links TRBV5-1 to TRBJ2-5, with TRBD1 matching 7 bases. Trimming removed 3 bases from V and 6 bases from J; junction bases left unmatched: 11. Germline lookup yields CDR1 SGHRS and CDR2 YFSETQ. This CDR3 has 15 amino acids. The CDR3 spells CASSSGATGPQTQYF. The CDR3 bases that were read are TGCGCCAGCAGCTCCGGGGCGACAGGGCCGCAGACC.

The CDR3 here is CASSRTTSGRANEQFF. The CDR3 DNA, read in part, is TGTGCCAGCAGTCGCACGACTAGCGGGAGGGCGAATGAG. This rearrangement joins TRBV2 to TRBJ2-1, with 14 nucleotides matching TRBD2. The sequenced fragment ends 3 residues before the CDR3 boundary, so the rest is inferred from the germline J gene. The CDR3 extends over 16 amino acids. Germline V lookup: CDR1 SNHLY, CDR2 FYNNEI. The V gene end was trimmed by 5 bases and the J gene end by 7 bases; junction bases not matched to a gene: 7.